The source of this TCR beta chain is a study of blood T cell repertoires in COVID-19. Study information: The samples span acute and convalescent COVID-19 from the United States, Italy and Spain. T cells, B-cell-depleted T cells, or PBMCs supplied cDNA or gDNA.

Some clones are missing from TCRdb's copy, which holds only in-frame ones; the method was immunoSEQ multiplex PCR. The sample lists about 170,000 clones; about 90% were seen once. Per the germline V gene, CDR1 is MNHEY and CDR2 is SMNVEV (reference sequence). The trim removed 7 bases at V and 0 bases at J, leaving 3 bases unmatched. This CDR3 contains 14 residues. Symptom resolution, clearance, or two negative PCRs marked donors in Cohort 3 as recovered. The sequencing sample was made of PBMCs or T cells enriched from blood (not recorded which). This sequence originates from a woman aged 45-65 years who had recovered from COVID-19. The chain uses TRBV27 and TRBJ2-3; 8 nucleotides align to TRBD2. The chain's CDR3 is CASKLAASTDTQYF. CDR3 sequence (DNA): TGTGCCAGCAAACTAGCGGCAAGCACAGATACGCAGTATTTT.